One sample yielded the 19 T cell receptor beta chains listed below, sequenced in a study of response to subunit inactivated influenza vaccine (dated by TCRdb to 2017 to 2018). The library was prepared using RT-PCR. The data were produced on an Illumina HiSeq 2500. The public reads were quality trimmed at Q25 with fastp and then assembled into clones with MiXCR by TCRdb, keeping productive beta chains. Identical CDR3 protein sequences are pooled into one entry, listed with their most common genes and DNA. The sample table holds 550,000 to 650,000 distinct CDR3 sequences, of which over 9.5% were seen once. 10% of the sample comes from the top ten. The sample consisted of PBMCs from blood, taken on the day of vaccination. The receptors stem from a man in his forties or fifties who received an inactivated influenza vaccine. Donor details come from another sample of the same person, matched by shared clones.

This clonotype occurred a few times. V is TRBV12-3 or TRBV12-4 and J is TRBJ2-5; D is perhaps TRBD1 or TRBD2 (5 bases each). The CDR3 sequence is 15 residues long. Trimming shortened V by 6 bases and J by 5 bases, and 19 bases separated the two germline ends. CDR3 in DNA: TGTGCCAGCAGCCTTTCCGGGGCCCTAGTGGAGACCCAGTACTTC. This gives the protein CASSLSGALVETQYF.

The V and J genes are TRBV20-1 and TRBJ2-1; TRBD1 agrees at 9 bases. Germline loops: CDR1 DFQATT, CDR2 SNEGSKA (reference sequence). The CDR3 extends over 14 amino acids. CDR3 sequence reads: CRVKQGATGNEQFF. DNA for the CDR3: TGCAGGGTCAAACAGGGGGCTACGGGGAATGAGCAGTTCTTC.

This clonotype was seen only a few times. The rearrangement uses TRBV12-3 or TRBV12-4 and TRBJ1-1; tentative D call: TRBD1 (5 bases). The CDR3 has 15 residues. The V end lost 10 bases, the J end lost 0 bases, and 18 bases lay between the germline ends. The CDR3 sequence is CATGASRVMNTEAFF. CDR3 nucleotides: TGTGCCACCGGGGCCAGTCGCGTCATGAACACTGAAGCTTTCTTT.

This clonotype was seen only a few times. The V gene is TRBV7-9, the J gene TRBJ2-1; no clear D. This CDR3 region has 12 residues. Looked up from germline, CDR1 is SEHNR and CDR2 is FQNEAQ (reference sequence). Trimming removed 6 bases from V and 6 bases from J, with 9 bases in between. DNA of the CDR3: TGTGCCAGCAGTTTATTCATCAATGAGCAGTTCTTC. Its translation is CASSLFINEQFF. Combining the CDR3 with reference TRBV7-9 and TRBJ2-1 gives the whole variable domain DTGVSQNPRHKITKRGQNVTFRCDPISEHNRLYWYRQTLGQGPEFLTYFQNEAQLEKSRLLSDRFSAERPKGSFSTLEIQRTEQGDSAMYLCASSLFINEQFFGPGTRLTVL.

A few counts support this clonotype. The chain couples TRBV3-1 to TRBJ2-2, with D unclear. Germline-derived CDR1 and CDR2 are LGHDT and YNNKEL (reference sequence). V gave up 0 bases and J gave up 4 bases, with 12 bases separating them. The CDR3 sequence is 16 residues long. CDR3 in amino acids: CASSQDLLYGTGELFF. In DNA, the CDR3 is TGTGCCAGCAGCCAAGATTTACTCTATGGCACCGGGGAGCTGTTTTTT.

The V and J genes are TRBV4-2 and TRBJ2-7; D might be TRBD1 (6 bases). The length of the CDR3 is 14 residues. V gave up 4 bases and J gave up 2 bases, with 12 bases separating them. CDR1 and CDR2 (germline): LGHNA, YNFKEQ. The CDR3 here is CASSLYRDPYEQYF. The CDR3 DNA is TGTGCCAGCAGCCTTTACAGGGATCCCTACGAGCAGTACTTC.

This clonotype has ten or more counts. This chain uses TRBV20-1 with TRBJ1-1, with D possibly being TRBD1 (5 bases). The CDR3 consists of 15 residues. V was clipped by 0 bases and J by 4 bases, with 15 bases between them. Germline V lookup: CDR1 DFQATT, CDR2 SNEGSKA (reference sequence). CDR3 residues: CSARDPWGGFTEAFF. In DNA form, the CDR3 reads TGCAGTGCTAGAGATCCTTGGGGCGGGTTCACTGAAGCTTTCTTT.

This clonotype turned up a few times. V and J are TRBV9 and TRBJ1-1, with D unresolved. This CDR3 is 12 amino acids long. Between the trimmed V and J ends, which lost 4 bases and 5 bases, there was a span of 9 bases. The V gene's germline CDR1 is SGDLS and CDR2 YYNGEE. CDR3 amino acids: CASSPEETEAFF. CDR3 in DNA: TGTGCCAGCAGCCCCGAGGAGACTGAAGCTTTCTTT.

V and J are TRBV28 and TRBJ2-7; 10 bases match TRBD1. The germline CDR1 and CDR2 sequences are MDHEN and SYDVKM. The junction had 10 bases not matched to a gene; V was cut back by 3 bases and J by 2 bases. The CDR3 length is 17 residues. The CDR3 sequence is CASSFGTGVEGTYEQYF. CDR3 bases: TGTGCCAGCAGTTTCGGGACAGGGGTGGAGGGGACCTACGAGCAGTACTTC.

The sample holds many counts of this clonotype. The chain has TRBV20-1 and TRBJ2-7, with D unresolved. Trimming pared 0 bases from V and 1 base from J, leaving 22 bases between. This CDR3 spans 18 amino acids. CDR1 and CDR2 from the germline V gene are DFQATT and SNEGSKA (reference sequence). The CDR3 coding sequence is TGCAGTGCTAGAGATCGAGTCGGGCGTCCCGTTCGTTCCTACGAGCAGTACTTC. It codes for CSARDRVGRPVRSYEQYF.

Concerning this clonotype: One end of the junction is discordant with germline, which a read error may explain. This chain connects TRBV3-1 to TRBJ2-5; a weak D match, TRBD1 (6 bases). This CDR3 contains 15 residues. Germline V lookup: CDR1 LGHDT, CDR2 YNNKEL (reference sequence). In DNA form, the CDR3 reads TGTGCCACCAGCCAAGATCAGGGGTATAGAGAGACCCAGTACTTC. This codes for CATSQDQGYRETQYF.

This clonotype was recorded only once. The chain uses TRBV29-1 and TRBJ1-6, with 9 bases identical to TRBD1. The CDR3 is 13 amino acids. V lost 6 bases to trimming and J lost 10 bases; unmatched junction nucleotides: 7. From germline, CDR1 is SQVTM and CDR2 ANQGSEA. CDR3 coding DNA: TGCAGCGTACAGGGGGCTACAGGGTCACCCCTCCACTTT. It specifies CSVQGATGSPLHF.

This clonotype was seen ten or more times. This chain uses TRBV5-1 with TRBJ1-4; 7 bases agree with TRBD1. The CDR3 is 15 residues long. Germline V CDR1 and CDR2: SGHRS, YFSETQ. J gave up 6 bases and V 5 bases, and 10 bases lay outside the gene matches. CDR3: CASREVGQDYEKLFF. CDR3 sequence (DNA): TGCGCCAGCAGGGAGGTTGGACAGGACTATGAAAAACTGTTTTTT.

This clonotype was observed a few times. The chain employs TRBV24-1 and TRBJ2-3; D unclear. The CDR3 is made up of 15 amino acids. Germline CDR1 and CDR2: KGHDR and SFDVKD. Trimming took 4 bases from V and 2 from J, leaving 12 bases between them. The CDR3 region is CATSEIGSSTDTQYF. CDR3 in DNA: TGTGCCACCAGTGAAATAGGGTCTTCCACAGATACGCAGTATTTT.

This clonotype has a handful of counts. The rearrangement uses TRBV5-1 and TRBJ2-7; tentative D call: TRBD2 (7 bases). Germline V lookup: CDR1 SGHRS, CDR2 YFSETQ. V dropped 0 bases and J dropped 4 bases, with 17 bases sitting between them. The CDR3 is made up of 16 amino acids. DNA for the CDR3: TGCGCCAGCAGCTTGGGCCCGGGGGGCCCCGCTTACGAGCAGTACTTC. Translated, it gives CASSLGPGGPAYEQYF.

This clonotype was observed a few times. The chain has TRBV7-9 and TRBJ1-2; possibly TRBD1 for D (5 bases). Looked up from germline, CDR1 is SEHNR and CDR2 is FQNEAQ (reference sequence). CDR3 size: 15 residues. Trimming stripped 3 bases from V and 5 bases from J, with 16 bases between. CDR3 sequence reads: CASSFSRARAYGYTF. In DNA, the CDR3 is TGTGCCAGCAGCTTTTCCCGGGCCAGGGCTTATGGCTACACCTTC.

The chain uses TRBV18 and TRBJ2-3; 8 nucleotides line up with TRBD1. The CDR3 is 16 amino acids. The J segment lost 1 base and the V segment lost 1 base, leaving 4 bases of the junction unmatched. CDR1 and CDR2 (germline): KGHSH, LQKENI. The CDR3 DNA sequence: TGTGCCAGCTCACCACGATCGGGACAGGGCACAGATACGCAGTATTTT. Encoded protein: CASSPRSGQGTDTQYF.

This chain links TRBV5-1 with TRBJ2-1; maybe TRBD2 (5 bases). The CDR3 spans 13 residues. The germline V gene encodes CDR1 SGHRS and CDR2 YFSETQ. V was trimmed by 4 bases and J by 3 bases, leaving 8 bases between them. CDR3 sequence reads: CASSEGYYNEQFF. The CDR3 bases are TGCGCCAGCAGCGAGGGTTACTACAATGAGCAGTTCTTC.

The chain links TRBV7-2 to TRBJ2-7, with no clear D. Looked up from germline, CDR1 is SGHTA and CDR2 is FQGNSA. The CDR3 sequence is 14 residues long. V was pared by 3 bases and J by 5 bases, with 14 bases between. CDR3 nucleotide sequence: TGTGCCAGCAGCTTTATAGGGCGTTGGGACGAGCAGTACTTC. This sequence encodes CASSFIGRWDEQYF.